The clone carrying this T cell receptor (beta chain) was found a few times. Its antigen is not identified. This sample is part of a study of T cells after yellow fever vaccination. Study-level background: SMART-Seq v4 Ultra Low Input prepared the low-cell-number fractions.

V was shortened by 6 bases and J by 8 bases, with 11 bases between the two germline ends. This CDR3 spans 11 amino acids. Germline loops: CDR1 DFQATT, CDR2 SNEGSKA (reference sequence). A universal primer site and UMIs were added as TCR cDNA was made by 5'RACE template switching. A single record per CDR3 protein comes from TCRdb applying MiXCR to the 5' RACE reads. The sample holds some 340,000 distinct CDR3 sequences, about 10% seen once. Study-level results: Contaminants from the bulk population, in the form of abundant clonotypes, could be found in FACS-sorted repertoires. The secondary response was weaker, and its peak arrived faster, on day 5 versus 15.

The TCR sequence derives from a man between 18 and 35 years old who received the YFV17D yellow fever vaccine. The sample in question was CD4+ T cells sorted from PBMCs, obtained 45 days after the yellow fever booster vaccination. The chain combines TRBV20-1 with TRBJ2-1; possibly TRBD2 for D (6 bases). The CDR3 region has the DNA TGCAGTGCCCGAGGAGGGCATGAGCAGTTCTTC. Its protein is CSARGGHEQFF.